Listed below are T cell receptor beta chains from one sample, sequenced in a study of T-cell reconstitution after alpha-beta-depleted transplantation in children. TCRdb reprocessed the PCR reads via MiXCR and lists one record per CDR3 protein. The sample has approximately 220,000 distinct CDR3 sequences; about 15% are singletons. The source was PBMCs, mostly from graft donor cells, collected 360 days after TCRalphabeta/CD19-depleted stem cell transplant. Source of these receptors: a male patient between 2 and 9 years old who had a stem cell transplant for acute lymphoblastic leukemia, so the T cells may come from the graft donor. Both conserved end residues are part of each CDR3. The order of the fields is J gene, V gene, CDR3 protein.

TRBJ2-4 TRBV11-2 CASSLPGRPKNIQYF
TRBJ1-1 TRBV4-3 CASSHSDRANTEAFF
TRBJ2-5 TRBV5-6 CASSLGSLETQYF
TRBJ2-1 TRBV20-1 CSARDRGGSYNEQFF
TRBJ2-2 TRBV25-1 CASSDLGGASNTGELFF
TRBJ2-7 TRBV4-3 CASSQGIHGRGEQYF
TRBJ1-1 TRBV5-6 CASSFRFSGDTEAFF
TRBJ2-1 TRBV3-1 CASSQEGTLWTSGYNEQFF
TRBJ2-3 TRBV11-2 CASSLTTSRDTQYF
TRBJ2-1 TRBV6-5 CASSYRPDLNEQFF
TRBJ2-1 TRBV7-8 CASSLRLRTVKNNEQFF
TRBJ2-1 TRBV12-3/TRBV12-4 CASSFPGGPRGNEQFF
TRBJ2-3 TRBV18 CASSPPPLAGGTDTQYF
TRBJ2-7 TRBV12-3/TRBV12-4 CASSFSGPRSSYEQYF
TRBJ1-5 TRBV6-2/TRBV6-3 CASSYLARNQPQHF
TRBJ2-3 TRBV7-9 CASSLVSGRYTDTQYF
TRBJ2-5 TRBV30 CAWSVLGQETQYF
TRBJ1-4 TRBV5-1 CASSFSDSLNEKLFF